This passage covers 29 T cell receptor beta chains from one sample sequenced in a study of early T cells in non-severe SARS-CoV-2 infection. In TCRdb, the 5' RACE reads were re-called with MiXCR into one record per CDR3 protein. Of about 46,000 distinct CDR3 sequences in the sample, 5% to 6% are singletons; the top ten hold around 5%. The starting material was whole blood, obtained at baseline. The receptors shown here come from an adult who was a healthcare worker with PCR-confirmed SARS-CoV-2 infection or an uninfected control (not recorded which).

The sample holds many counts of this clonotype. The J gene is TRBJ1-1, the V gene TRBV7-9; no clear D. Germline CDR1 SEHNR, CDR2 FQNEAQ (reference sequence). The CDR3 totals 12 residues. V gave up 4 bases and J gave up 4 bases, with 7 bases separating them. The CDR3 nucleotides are TGTGCCAGCAGCTCTGACTTCACTGAAGCTTTCTTT. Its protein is CASSSDFTEAFF.

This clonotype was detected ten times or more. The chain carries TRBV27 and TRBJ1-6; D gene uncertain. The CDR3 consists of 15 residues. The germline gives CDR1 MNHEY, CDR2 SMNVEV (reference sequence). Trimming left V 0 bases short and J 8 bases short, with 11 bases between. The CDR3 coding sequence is TGTGCCAGCAGTTTATCGAGAGACCGAGATTCACCCCTCCACTTT. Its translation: CASSLSRDRDSPLHF.

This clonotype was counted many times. CDR3: CASSPGGRGYYSNQPQHF. CDR3 bases: TGTGCCAGCAGCCCCGGGGGCAGGGGATATTATAGCAATCAGCCCCAGCATTTT. The chain combines TRBV7-3 with TRBJ1-5, with D perhaps matching TRBD1 (6 bases). Germline values: CDR1 SGHTA, CDR2 FQGTGA. V was clipped by 5 bases and J by 0 bases, with 20 bases between them. The CDR3 has 18 residues.

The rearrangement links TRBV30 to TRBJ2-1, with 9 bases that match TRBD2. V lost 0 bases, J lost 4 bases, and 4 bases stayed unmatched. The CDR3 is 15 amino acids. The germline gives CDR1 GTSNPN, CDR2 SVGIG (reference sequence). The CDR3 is CAWSVPSGRYNEQFF. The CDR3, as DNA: TGTGCCTGGAGTGTACCCAGCGGGAGGTACAATGAGCAGTTCTTC.

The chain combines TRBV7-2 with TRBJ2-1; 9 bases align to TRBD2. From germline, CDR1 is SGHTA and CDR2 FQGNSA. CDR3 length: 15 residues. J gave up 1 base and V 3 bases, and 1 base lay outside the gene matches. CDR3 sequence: CASSFSGSSYNEQFF. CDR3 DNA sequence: TGTGCCAGCAGCTTTAGCGGGAGTTCCTACAATGAGCAGTTCTTC.

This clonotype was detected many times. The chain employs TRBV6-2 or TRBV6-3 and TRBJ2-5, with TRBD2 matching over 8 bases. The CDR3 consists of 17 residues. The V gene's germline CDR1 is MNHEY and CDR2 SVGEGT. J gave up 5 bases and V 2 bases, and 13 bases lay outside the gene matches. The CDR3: CASSYAGAGVRGETQYF. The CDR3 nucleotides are TGTGCCAGCAGTTACGCCGGAGCGGGAGTACGTGGGGAGACCCAGTACTTC.

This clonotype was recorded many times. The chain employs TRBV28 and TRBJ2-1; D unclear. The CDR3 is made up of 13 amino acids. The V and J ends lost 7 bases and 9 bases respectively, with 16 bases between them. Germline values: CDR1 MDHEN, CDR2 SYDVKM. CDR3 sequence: CASIGARSSEQFF. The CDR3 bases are TGTGCCAGCATAGGAGCGAGGAGTAGTGAGCAGTTCTTC.

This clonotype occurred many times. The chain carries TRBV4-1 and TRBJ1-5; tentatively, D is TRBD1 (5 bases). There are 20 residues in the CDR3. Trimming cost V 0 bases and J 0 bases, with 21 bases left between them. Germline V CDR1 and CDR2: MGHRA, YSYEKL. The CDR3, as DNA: TGCGCCAGCAGCCAAGATCGGGGCCGGTTTCGGAAAGCTAGCAATCAGCCCCAGCATTTT. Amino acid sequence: CASSQDRGRFRKASNQPQHF.

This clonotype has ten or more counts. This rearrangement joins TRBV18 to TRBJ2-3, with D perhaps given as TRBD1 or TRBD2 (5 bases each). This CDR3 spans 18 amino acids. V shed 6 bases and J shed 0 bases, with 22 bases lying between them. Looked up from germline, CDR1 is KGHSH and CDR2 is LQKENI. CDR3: CASSPRDRNPTSTDTQYF. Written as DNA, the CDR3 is TGTGCCAGCTCGCCTCGGGACCGCAACCCCACTAGCACAGATACGCAGTATTTT. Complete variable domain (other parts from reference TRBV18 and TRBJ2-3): NAGVMQNPRHLVRRRGQEARLRCSPMKGHSHVYWYRQLPEEGLKFMVYLQKENIIDESGMPKERFSAEFPKEGPSILRIQQVVRGDSAAYFCASSPRDRNPTSTDTQYFGPGTRLTVL.

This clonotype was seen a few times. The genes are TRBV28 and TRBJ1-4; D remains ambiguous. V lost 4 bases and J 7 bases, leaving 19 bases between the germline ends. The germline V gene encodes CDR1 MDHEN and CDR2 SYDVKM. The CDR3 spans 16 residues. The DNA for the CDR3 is TGTGCCAGCAGTTCGCTTGGGGAGAGGATAGTTGAAAAACTGTTTTTT. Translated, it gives CASSSLGERIVEKLFF.

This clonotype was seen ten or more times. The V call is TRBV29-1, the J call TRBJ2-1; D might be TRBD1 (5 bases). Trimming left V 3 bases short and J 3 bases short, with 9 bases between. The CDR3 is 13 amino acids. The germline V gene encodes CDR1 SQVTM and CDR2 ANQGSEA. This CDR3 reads CSVETAYYNEQFF. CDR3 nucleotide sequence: TGCAGCGTTGAGACAGCTTACTACAATGAGCAGTTCTTC.

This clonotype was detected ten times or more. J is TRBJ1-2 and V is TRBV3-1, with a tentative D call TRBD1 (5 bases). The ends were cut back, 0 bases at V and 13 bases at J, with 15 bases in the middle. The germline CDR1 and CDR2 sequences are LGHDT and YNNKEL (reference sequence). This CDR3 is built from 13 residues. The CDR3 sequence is CASSQDLGGYCTF. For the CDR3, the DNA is TGTGCCAGCAGCCAAGATCTGGGGGGGTATTGCACCTTC.

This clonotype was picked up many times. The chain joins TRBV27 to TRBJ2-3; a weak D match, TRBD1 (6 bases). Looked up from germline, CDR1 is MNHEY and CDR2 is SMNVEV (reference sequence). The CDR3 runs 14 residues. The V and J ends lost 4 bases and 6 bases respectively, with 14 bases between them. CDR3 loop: CASSSAGDEDTQYF. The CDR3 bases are TGTGCCAGCAGTTCGGCAGGGGATGAGGATACGCAGTATTTT.

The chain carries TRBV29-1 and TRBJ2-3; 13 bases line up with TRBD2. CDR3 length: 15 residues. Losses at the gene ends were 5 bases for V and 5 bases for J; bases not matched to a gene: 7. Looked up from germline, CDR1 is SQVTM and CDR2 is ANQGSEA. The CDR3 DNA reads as TGCAGCGTTCGGACTAGCGGGGGAGGGGGAGATACGCAGTATTTT. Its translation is CSVRTSGGGGDTQYF.

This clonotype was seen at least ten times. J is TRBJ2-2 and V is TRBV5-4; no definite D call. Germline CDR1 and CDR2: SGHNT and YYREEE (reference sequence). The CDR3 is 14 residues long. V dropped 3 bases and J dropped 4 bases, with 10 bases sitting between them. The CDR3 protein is CASSSVRGTGELFF. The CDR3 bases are TGTGCCAGCAGCTCGGTACGTGGCACCGGGGAGCTGTTTTTT.

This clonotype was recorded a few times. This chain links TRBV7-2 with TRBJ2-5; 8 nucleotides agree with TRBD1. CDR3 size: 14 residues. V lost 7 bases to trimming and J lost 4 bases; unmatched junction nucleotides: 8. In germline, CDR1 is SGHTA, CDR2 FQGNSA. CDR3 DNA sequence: TGTGCCAGCACCTTCGGACAGGGTCGAGAGACCCAGTACTTC. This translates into CASTFGQGRETQYF. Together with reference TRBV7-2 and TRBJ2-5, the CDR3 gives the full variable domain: GAGVSQSPSNKVTEKGKDVELRCDPISGHTALYWYRQSLGQGLEFLIYFQGNSAPDKSGLPSDRFSAERTGGSVSTLTIQRTQQEDSAVYLCASTFGQGRETQYFGPGTRLLVL.

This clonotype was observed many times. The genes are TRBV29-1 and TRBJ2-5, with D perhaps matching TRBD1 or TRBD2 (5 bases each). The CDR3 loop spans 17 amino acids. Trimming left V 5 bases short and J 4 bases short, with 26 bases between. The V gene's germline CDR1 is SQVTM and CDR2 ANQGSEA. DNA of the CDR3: TGCAGCGTTATTGCTAGGGCGCAGGGACGGTATGGAGAGACCCAGTACTTC. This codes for CSVIARAQGRYGETQYF.

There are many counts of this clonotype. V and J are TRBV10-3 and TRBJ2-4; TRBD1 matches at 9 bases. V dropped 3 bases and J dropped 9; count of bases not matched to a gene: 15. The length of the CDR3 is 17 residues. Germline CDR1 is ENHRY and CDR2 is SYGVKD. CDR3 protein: CAISESGGQGSIGIQYF. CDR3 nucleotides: TGTGCCATCAGTGAATCCGGGGGACAGGGCTCAATCGGCATTCAGTACTTC.

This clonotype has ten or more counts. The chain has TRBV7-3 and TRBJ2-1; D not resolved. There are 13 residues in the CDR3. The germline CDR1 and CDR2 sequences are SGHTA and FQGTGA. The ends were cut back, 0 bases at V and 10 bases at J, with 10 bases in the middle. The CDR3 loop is CASSLTPAREQFF. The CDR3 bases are TGTGCCAGCAGCTTAACCCCAGCCCGAGAGCAGTTCTTC.

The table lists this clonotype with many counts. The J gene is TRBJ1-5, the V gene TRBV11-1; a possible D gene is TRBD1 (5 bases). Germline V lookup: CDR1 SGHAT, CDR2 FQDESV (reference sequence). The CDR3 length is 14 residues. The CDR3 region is CARPGRPDRQPQHF. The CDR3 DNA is TGTGCTCGGCCGGGACGGCCGGATCGTCAGCCCCAGCATTTT.

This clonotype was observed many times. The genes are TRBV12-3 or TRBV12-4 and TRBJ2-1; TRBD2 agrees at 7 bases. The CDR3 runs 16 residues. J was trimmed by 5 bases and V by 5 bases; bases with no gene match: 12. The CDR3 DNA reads TGTGCCAGCAGTCGCTCTTCAGCGGGAAGGAACAATGAGCAGTTCTTC. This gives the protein CASSRSSAGRNNEQFF.

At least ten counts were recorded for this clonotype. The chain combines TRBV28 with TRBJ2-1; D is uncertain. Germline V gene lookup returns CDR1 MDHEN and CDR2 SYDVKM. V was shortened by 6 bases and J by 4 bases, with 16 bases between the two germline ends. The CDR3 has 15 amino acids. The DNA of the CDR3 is TGTGCCAGCAGCCTCCGAGCCCAACCATACAATGAGCAGTTCTTC. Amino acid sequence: CASSLRAQPYNEQFF.

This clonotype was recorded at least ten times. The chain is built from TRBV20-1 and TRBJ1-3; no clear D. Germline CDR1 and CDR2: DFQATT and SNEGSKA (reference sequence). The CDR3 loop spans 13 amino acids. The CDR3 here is CALSTSSGNTIYF. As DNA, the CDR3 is TGCGCTCTTTCCACCTCCTCTGGAAACACCATATATTTT.

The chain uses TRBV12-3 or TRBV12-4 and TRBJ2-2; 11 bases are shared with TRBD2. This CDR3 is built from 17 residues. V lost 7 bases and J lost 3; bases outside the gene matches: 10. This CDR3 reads CASKPGVLAGDTGELFF. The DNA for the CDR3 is TGTGCCAGCAAACCCGGGGTACTAGCGGGGGACACCGGGGAGCTGTTTTTT.

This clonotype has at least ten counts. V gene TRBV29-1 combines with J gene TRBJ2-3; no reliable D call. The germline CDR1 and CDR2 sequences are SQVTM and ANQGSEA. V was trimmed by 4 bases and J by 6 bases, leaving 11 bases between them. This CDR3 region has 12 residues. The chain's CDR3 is CSVVAFEDTQYF. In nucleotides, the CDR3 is TGCAGCGTTGTTGCGTTCGAGGATACGCAGTATTTT.

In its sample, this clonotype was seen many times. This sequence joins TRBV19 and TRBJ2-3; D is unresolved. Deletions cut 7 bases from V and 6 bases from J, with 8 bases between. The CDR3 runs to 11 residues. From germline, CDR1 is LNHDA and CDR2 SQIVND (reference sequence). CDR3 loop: CASTLGDTQYF. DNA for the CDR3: TGTGCCAGTACCCTGGGGGATACGCAGTATTTT.

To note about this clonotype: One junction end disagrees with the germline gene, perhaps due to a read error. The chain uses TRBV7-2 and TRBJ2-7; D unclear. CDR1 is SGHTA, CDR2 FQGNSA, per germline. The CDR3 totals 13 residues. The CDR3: CASGFIDTYEQYF. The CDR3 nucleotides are TGTGCCAGCGGCTTCATAGATACCTACGAGCAGTACTTC.

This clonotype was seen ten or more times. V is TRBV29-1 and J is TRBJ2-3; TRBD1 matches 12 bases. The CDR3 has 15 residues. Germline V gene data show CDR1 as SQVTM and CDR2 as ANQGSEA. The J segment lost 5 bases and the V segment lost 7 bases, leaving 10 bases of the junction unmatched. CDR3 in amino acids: CSGSRDRGQGDTQYF. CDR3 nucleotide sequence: TGCAGCGGTAGCCGGGACAGGGGGCAAGGAGATACGCAGTATTTT.

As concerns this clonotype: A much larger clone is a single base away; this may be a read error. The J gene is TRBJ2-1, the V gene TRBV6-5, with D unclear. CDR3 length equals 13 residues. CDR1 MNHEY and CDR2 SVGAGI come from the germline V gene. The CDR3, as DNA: TGTGCCAGCAGACCAAGCTCCAACAATGAGCAGTTCTTC. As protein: CASRPSSNNEQFF.